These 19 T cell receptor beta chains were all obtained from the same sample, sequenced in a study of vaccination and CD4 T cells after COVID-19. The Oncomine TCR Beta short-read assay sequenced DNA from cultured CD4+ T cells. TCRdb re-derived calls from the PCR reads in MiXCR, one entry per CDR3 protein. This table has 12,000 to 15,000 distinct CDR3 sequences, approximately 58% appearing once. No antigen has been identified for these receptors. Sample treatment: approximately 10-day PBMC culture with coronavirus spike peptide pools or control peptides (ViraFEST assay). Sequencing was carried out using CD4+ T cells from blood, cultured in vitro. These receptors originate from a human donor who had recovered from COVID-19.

CDR3 loop: CASSLHTTGGSGYTF. In nucleotides, the CDR3 is TGTGCCAGCAGTTTACATACGACAGGGGGCTCGGGCTACACCTTC. The V and J genes are TRBV28 and TRBJ1-2; 10 bases are shared with TRBD1. CDR3 length equals 15 residues. CDR1 and CDR2 from the germline V gene are MDHEN and SYDVKM. V lost 2 bases to trimming and J lost 8 bases; unmatched junction nucleotides: 8.

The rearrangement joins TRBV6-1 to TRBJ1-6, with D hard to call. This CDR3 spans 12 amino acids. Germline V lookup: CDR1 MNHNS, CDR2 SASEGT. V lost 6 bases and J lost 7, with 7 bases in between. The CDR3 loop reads CASRTGNSPLHF. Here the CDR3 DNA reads TGTGCCAGCAGAACGGGGAATTCACCCCTCCACTTT.

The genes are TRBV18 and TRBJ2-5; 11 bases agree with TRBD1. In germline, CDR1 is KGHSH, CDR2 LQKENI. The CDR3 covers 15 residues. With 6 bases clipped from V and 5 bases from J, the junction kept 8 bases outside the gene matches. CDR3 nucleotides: TGTGCCAGCTCTCCGGACAGGGGGCAGGGGGAGACCCAGTACTTC. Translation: CASSPDRGQGETQYF. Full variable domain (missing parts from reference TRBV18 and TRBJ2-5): NAGVMQNPRHLVRRRGQEARLRCSPMKGHSHVYWYRQLPEEGLKFMVYLQKENIIDESGMPKERFSAEFPKEGPSILRIQQVVRGDSAAYFCASSPDRGQGETQYFGPGTRLLVL.

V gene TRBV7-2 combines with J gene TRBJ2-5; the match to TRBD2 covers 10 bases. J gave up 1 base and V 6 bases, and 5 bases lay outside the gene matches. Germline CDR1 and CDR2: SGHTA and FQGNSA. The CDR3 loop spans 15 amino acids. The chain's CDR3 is CASRPTSGPQETQYF. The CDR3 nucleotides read TGTGCCAGCAGACCGACTAGCGGGCCCCAAGAGACCCAGTACTTC. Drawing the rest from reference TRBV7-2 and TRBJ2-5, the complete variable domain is GAGVSQSPSNKVTEKGKDVELRCDPISGHTALYWYRQSLGQGLEFLIYFQGNSAPDKSGLPSDRFSAERTGGSVSTLTIQRTQQEDSAVYLCASRPTSGPQETQYFGPGTRLLVL.

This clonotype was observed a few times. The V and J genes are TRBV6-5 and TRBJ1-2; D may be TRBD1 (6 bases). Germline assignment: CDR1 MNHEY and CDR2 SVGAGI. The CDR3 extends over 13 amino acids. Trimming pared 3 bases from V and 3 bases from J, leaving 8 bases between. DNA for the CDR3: TGTGCCAGCAGTTATAACAGGGACTATGGCTACACCTTC. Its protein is CASSYNRDYGYTF.

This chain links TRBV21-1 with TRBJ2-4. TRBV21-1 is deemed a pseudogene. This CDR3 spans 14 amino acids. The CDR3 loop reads CASSKSVAKNIQYF. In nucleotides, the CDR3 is TGTGCCAGCAGCAAGTCAGTAGCCAAAAACATTCAGTACTTC.

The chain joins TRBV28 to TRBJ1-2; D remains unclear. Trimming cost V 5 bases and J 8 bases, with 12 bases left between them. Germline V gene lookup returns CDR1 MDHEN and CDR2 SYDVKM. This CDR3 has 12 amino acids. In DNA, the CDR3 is TGTGCCAGCAGTCCGAATGGACGGGGCTACACCTTC. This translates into CASSPNGRGYTF.

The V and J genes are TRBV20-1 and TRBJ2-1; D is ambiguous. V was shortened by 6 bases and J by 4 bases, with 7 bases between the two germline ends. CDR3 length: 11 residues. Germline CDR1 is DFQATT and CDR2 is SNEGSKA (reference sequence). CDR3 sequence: CSAPIYNEQFF. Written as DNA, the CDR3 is TGCAGTGCGCCAATTTACAATGAGCAGTTCTTC.

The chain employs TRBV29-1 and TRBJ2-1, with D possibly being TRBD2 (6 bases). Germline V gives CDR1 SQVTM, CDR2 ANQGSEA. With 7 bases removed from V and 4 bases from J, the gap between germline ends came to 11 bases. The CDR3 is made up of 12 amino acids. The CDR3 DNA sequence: TGCAGCGGCCGGGACTCGTACAATGAGCAGTTCTTC. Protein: CSGRDSYNEQFF.

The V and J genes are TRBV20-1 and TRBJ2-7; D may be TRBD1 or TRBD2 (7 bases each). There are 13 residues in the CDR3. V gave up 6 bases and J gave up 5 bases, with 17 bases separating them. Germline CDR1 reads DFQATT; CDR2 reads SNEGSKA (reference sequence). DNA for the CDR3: TGCAGTGCCCATCGGGAGGACAGGCACGAGCAGTACTTC. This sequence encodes CSAHREDRHEQYF.

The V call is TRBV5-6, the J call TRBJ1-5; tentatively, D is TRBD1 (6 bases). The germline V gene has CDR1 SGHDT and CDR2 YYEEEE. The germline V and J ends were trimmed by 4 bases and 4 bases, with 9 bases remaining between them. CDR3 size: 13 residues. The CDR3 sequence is CASSPGQNQPQHF. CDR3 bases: TGTGCCAGCAGCCCCGGACAGAATCAGCCCCAGCATTTT.

The CDR3 spells CSARDGAGEKLFF. Here the CDR3 DNA reads TGCAGTGCTAGGGACGGGGCAGGTGAAAAACTGTTTTTT. V and J are TRBV20-1 and TRBJ1-4, with a possible D match to TRBD1 (5 bases). The length of the CDR3 is 13 residues. The germline V gene encodes CDR1 DFQATT and CDR2 SNEGSKA (reference sequence). The V end lost 3 bases, the J end lost 7 bases, and 12 bases lay between the germline ends.

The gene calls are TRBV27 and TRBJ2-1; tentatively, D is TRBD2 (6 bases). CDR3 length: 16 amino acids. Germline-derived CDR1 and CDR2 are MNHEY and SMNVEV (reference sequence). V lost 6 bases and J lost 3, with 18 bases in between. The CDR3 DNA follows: TGTGCCAGCAGGGCCCTTTTAGCGGCAGGCTACAATGAGCAGTTCTTC. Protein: CASRALLAAGYNEQFF.

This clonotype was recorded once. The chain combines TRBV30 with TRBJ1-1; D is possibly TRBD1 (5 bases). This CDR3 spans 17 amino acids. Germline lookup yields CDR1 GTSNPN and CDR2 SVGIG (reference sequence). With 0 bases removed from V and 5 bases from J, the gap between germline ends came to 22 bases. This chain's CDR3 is CAWSVLSRPGRKTEAFF. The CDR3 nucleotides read TGTGCCTGGAGTGTACTAAGTCGGCCAGGGAGGAAAACTGAAGCTTTCTTT.

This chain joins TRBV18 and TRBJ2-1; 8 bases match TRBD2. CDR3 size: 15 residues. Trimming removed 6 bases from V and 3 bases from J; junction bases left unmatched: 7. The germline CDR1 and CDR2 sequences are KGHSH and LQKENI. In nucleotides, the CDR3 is TGTGCCAGCTCCCCCGGGAGGGAGCTCTACAATGAGCAGTTCTTC. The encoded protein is CASSPGRELYNEQFF.

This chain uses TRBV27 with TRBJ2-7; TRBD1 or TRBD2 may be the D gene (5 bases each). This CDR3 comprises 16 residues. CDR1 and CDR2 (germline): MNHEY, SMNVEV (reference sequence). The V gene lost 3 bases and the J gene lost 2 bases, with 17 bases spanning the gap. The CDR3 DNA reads TGTGCCAGCAGTTTCCCCGGGGCACCCTTCACCTACGAGCAGTACTTC. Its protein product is CASSFPGAPFTYEQYF.

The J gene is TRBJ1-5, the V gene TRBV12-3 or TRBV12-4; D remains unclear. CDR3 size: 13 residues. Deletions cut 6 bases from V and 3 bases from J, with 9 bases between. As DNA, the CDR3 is TGTGCCAGCAGCGACGGGTTCAATCAGCCCCAGCATTTT. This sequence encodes CASSDGFNQPQHF.

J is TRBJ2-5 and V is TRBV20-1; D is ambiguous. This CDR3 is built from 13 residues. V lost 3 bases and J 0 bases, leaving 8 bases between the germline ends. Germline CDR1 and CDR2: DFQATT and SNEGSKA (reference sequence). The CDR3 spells CSASGQNQETQYF. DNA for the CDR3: TGCAGTGCTAGTGGTCAGAACCAAGAGACCCAGTACTTC.

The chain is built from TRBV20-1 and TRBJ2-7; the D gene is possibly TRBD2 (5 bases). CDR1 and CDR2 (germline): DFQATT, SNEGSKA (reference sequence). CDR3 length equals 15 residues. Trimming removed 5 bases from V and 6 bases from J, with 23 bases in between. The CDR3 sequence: CSAPLPGLPSSEQYF. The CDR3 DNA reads TGCAGTGCTCCCCTCCCCGGACTCCCATCGTCCGAGCAGTACTTC.